This TCR beta chain is from a study of blood T cells in healthy people across ages. Findings and limits, study-wide: The long-lived group displayed more naive CD4+ cells, plus higher diversity, than the aged donors did. Observed TCR beta diversity per million T cells went down as age went up. This fall followed a roughly linear course with age.

This CDR3 is built from 16 residues. The V and J ends lost 0 bases and 4 bases respectively, with 16 bases between them. Germline lookup yields CDR1 DFQATT and CDR2 SNEGSKA (reference sequence). The use of a sample-barcoded 5' primer and a J-beta primer mix characterized a second PCR of roughly 6 to 11 cycles. A minimum of 2.5 million CDR3-containing paired-end reads was obtained for each sample. TCRdb called the 5' RACE reads again in MiXCR, with one record for every CDR3 protein. The table records approximately 940,000 distinct CDR3 sequences, roughly 43% of them present only once. The table lists this clonotype with a few counts. Its antigen is undetermined.

This TCR derives from a man younger than 40 in good health. The V call is TRBV20-1, the J call TRBJ2-1; the D gene is possibly TRBD1 (6 bases). Sequenced input: blood. CDR3 residues: CSARDQGTPRYNEQFF. CDR3 sequence (DNA): TGCAGTGCTAGAGATCAGGGGACGCCCCGGTACAATGAGCAGTTCTTC.